Below, 21 T cell receptor beta chains from the same sample are listed, as sequenced in a study of tissue T cells after allogeneic stem cell transplantation. The method was immunoSEQ multiplex PCR; TCRdb's version includes in-frame clones alone and lacks a portion of them. This table holds around 40,000 clones, roughly 92% found once. The source was blood, collected before transplantation. These receptors all come from a woman between 35 and 75 years old who later had graft-versus-host disease after an allogeneic stem cell transplant.

This chain links TRBV5-1 with TRBJ1-1; D gene unclear. Germline assignment: CDR1 SGHRS and CDR2 YFSETQ. The CDR3 is 14 residues long. V dropped 2 bases and J dropped 6 bases, with 14 bases sitting between them. This CDR3 is CASSLPAFGSEAFF. The CDR3 DNA follows: TGCGCCAGCAGCTTACCGGCTTTTGGGTCTGAAGCTTTCTTT.

This rearrangement joins TRBV2 to TRBJ2-3, with TRBD1 matching 7 bases. The CDR3 length is 14 residues. From germline, CDR1 is SNHLY and CDR2 FYNNEI. The junction had 4 bases not matched to a gene; V was cut back by 7 bases and J by 0 bases. The CDR3 reads CASIYRGSTDTQYF. In DNA form, the CDR3 reads TGTGCCAGCATATACAGGGGTAGCACAGATACGCAGTATTTT. Based on the CDR3 plus reference TRBV2 and TRBJ2-3, the full variable domain is EPEVTQTPSHQVTQMGQEVILRCVPISNHLYFYWYRQILGQKVEFLVSFYNNEISEKSEIFDDQFSVERPDGSNFTLKIRSTKLEDSAMYFCASIYRGSTDTQYFGPGTRLTVL.

This rearrangement joins TRBV28 to TRBJ2-7; D is perhaps TRBD1 (6 bases). From germline, CDR1 is MDHEN and CDR2 SYDVKM. The CDR3 is made up of 12 amino acids. V shed 6 bases and J shed 3 bases, with 9 bases lying between them. The CDR3 sequence is CASRNRVYEQYF. In nucleotides, the CDR3 is TGTGCCAGCAGAAACAGGGTCTACGAGCAGTACTTC.

The V call is TRBV29-1, the J call TRBJ2-1, with 14 bases lining up with TRBD2. The germline V gene has CDR1 SQVTM and CDR2 ANQGSEA. The CDR3 length is 17 residues. The CDR3 loop is CRARGGGTSGSPNEQFF. The CDR3 DNA follows: TGCCGCGCGAGAGGGGGGGGGACTAGCGGGAGTCCCAATGAGCAGTTCTTC.

This sequence joins TRBV4-3 and TRBJ2-1; the match to TRBD2 covers 8 bases. Germline assignment: CDR1 LGHNA and CDR2 YSLEER. J gave up 3 bases and V 0 bases, and 19 bases lay outside the gene matches. This CDR3 has 21 residues. The DNA for the CDR3 is TGCGCCAGCAGCCAAGATGCTGGGAGGGGGTTAGCGGGACGAAGCTACAATGAGCAGTTCTTC. It specifies CASSQDAGRGLAGRSYNEQFF.

This clone was observed once. V gene TRBV7-9 combines with J gene TRBJ2-7; D uncertain. The CDR3 runs to 11 residues. Trimming left V 5 bases short and J 7 bases short, with 9 bases between. Germline V lookup: CDR1 SEHNR, CDR2 FQNEAQ (reference sequence). The CDR3 nucleotides are TGTGCCAGCAGCCCCCTGGGAGAGCAGTACTTC. The encoded protein is CASSPLGEQYF.

The count of this clone is one. The chain carries TRBV6-5 and TRBJ2-2; D might be TRBD1 (5 bases). From germline, CDR1 is MNHEY and CDR2 SVGAGI. The CDR3 loop spans 15 amino acids. Deletions cut 7 bases from V and 3 bases from J, with 15 bases between. The CDR3 DNA follows: TGTGCCAGCAACCCCCCGGACACTTACACCGGGGAGCTGTTTTTT. Translating it yields CASNPPDTYTGELFF.

CDR3 protein: CASSSPRGLAGEGQYF. For the CDR3, the DNA is TGTGCCAGCAGTTCTCCCCGGGGACTAGCGGGAGAGGGCCAGTACTTC. This chain connects TRBV7-8 to TRBJ2-5, with 14 bases that match TRBD2. Germline V lookup: CDR1 SGHVS, CDR2 FQNEAQ. The CDR3 spans 16 residues. The ends lost 6 bases at V and 10 bases at J; junction bases unmatched: 13.

This clone showed up just once. V gene TRBV12-5 combines with J gene TRBJ2-7, with 7 bases fitting TRBD2. CDR1 LGHNT and CDR2 FRNRAP come from the germline V gene. The J segment lost 2 bases and the V segment lost 7 bases, leaving 14 bases of the junction unmatched. This CDR3 contains 16 residues. CDR3 bases: TGTGCTAGTGCCCCTGGGGGGGAGGGCCTCCCCTACGAGCAGTACTTC. This codes for CASAPGGEGLPYEQYF. Full variable domain (outside the CDR3, taken from reference TRBV12-5 and TRBJ2-7): DARVTQTPRHKVTEMGQEVTMRCQPILGHNTVFWYRQTMMQGLELLAYFRNRAPLDDSGMPKDRFSAEMPDATLATLKIQPSEPRDSAVYFCASAPGGEGLPYEQYFGPGTRLTVT.

The chain recombines TRBV6-5 with TRBJ1-2, with a tentative D call TRBD1 (5 bases). V was shortened by 6 bases and J by 4 bases, with 12 bases between the two germline ends. Per the germline V gene, CDR1 is MNHEY and CDR2 is SVGAGI. The CDR3 contains 13 residues. CDR3 residues: CASSPGSPYGYTF. CDR3 DNA sequence: TGTGCCAGCAGCCCAGGGAGCCCCTATGGCTACACCTTC.

The chain recombines TRBV11-2 with TRBJ2-7; D is unclear. CDR1 is SGHAT, CDR2 FQNNGV, per germline. The CDR3 length is 15 residues. V lost 2 bases and J 3 bases, leaving 14 bases between the germline ends. CDR3 coding DNA: TGTGCCAGCAGCTTAAAAAGCCCCACAGACTACGAGCAGTACTTC. Translating gives CASSLKSPTDYEQYF.

J is TRBJ2-1 and V is TRBV7-9; 8 bases align to TRBD2. Germline-derived CDR1 and CDR2 are SEHNR and FQNEAQ (reference sequence). J gave up 11 bases and V 7 bases, and 19 bases lay outside the gene matches. The CDR3 is 16 residues long. The chain's CDR3 is CASNHPGLAGASQQFF. In DNA form, the CDR3 reads TGTGCCAGCAACCACCCGGGGCTAGCGGGCGCGAGCCAGCAGTTCTTC.

This chain connects TRBV4-3 to TRBJ1-2; D unclear. This CDR3 spans 13 amino acids. Germline assignment: CDR1 LGHNA and CDR2 YSLEER. The V gene lost 0 bases and the J gene lost 4 bases, with 6 bases spanning the gap. In nucleotides, the CDR3 is TGCGCCAGCAGCCAAGATATCGGCTATGGCTACACCTTC. Amino acids: CASSQDIGYGYTF.

Only one count was recorded for this clone. The rearrangement links TRBV6-6 to TRBJ2-3, with TRBD2 identical over 8 bases. Germline assignment: CDR1 MNHNY and CDR2 SVGAGI (reference sequence). V shed 10 bases, J shed 4 bases, and the junction held 7 bases outside the gene matches. This CDR3 is 13 amino acids long. The CDR3 here is CAIRGGAADTQYF. In nucleotides, the CDR3 is TGTGCCATCCGGGGGGGAGCCGCAGATACGCAGTATTTT.

The chain employs TRBV7-2 and TRBJ2-1; D is perhaps TRBD2 (6 bases). Deletions cut 3 bases from V and 4 bases from J, with 7 bases between. The CDR3 is made up of 13 amino acids. Germline-derived CDR1 and CDR2 are SGHTA and FQGNSA. The CDR3 loop is CASSLDYYNEQFF. The CDR3 nucleotides read TGTGCCAGCAGCTTGGACTATTACAATGAGCAGTTCTTC.

The genes are TRBV11-2 and TRBJ2-7; a possible D gene is TRBD2 (5 bases). Germline V gene sequence: CDR1 SGHAT, CDR2 FQNNGV. The CDR3 loop spans 12 amino acids. The V and J ends lost 0 bases and 9 bases respectively, with 9 bases between them. In DNA form, the CDR3 reads TGTGCCAGCAGCTTAGATGGCCGGGGGCAGTACTTC. Translation gives CASSLDGRGQYF.

V gene TRBV7-2 combines with J gene TRBJ1-6; the D is unclear. The CDR3 has 15 residues. Trimming removed 0 bases from V and 10 bases from J, with 13 bases in between. Germline CDR1 and CDR2: SGHTA and FQGNSA. Here the CDR3 reads CASSLAVGSGSPLHF. The CDR3 DNA follows: TGTGCCAGCAGCTTAGCGGTAGGGTCCGGATCACCCCTCCACTTT.

This chain connects TRBV7-3 to TRBJ2-3; D is perhaps TRBD2 (5 bases). V lost 1 base to trimming and J lost 0 bases, with 8 bases between them. The CDR3 runs 15 residues. Germline lookup yields CDR1 SGHTA and CDR2 FQGTGA. CDR3 residues: CASSLIGGSTDTQYF. Written as DNA, the CDR3 is TGTGCCAGCAGCTTAATAGGCGGGAGCACAGATACGCAGTATTTT. The entire variable domain, with the rest obtained from reference TRBV7-3 and TRBJ2-3, is as follows: GAGVSQTPSNKVTEKGKYVELRCDPISGHTALYWYRQSLGQGPEFLIYFQGTGAADDSGLPNDRFFAVRPEGSVSTLKIQRTERGDSAVYLCASSLIGGSTDTQYFGPGTRLTVL.

The chain carries TRBV6-1 and TRBJ1-6, with D unclear. V was shortened by 1 base and J by 0 bases, with 4 bases between the two germline ends. This CDR3 region has 15 residues. In germline, CDR1 is MNHNS, CDR2 SASEGT. In DNA form, the CDR3 reads TGTGCCAGCAGTGAAGTTGCCTCCTATAATTCACCCCTCCACTTT. Encoded protein: CASSEVASYNSPLHF.

The V call is TRBV5-5, the J call TRBJ2-2; 13 nucleotides match TRBD2. The CDR3 loop spans 17 amino acids. Unmatched junction bases numbered 9, after V lost 4 bases and J lost 6 bases. Germline CDR1 SGHKS, CDR2 YYEKEE (reference sequence). As DNA, the CDR3 is TGTGCCAGCAGCATCGGACTAGCGGGAGTGCGGGCCGGGGAGCTGTTTTTT. Encoded protein: CASSIGLAGVRAGELFF. Complete variable domain (other parts from reference TRBV5-5 and TRBJ2-2): DAGVTQSPTHLIKTRGQQVTLRCSPISGHKSVSWYQQVLGQGPQFIFQYYEKEERGRGNFPDRFSARQFPNYSSELNVNALLLGDSALYLCASSIGLAGVRAGELFFGEGSRLTVL.

This clone showed up just once. The chain couples TRBV27 to TRBJ1-1; the D is unclear. The ends were cut back, 3 bases at V and 1 base at J, with 15 bases in the middle. CDR1 MNHEY and CDR2 SMNVEV come from the germline V gene (reference sequence). The CDR3 runs 16 residues. CDR3 region: CASSLGRMGGNTEAFF. CDR3 nucleotide sequence: TGTGCCAGCAGTTTGGGTCGGATGGGCGGGAACACTGAAGCTTTCTTT.